This T cell receptor beta chain was recovered during a study of technical replicates of blood from several donors. The germline V and J ends were trimmed by 4 bases and 2 bases, with 9 bases remaining between them. Germline CDR1 and CDR2: GTSNPN and SVGIG (reference sequence). This CDR3 region has 13 residues. The method was immunoSEQ multiplex PCR; TCRdb's version includes in-frame clones alone and lacks a portion of them. This table holds more than 65,000 clones, more than 80% found once. The chain carries TRBV30 and TRBJ1-3, with D maybe TRBD1 (5 bases). The specimen was PBMCs. The receptor's source is a human donor in good health. Some clones in this sample may be carry-over from other donors' samples. The DNA of the CDR3 is TGTGCCTGGAATGCAGGGACTGGAAACACCATATATTTT. Protein product: CAWNAGTGNTIYF. The full variable domain, in which reference TRBV30 and TRBJ1-3 provide the parts outside the CDR3, is SQTIHQWPATLVQPVGSPLSLECTVEGTSNPNLYWYRQAAGRGLQLLFYSVGIGQISSEVPQNLSASRPQDRQFILSSKKLLLSDSGFYLCAWNAGTGNTIYFGEGSWLTVV.